This is a list of T cell receptor beta chains from one sample in a study of post-analysis software for immune sequencing data. Each CDR3 protein is one row after TCRdb ran MiXCR on the PCR reads. The sample carries about 540,000 distinct CDR3 sequences, approximately 34% recorded once. The sequenced sample was blood. The receptors shown here come from a girl aged 2-17 years with multiple sclerosis. Both conserved end residues are part of each CDR3. D genes are given only for firm matches. Expanded clones are given a class, and other clones once, few, many or no size at all.

cdr3_aa cdr3_nt clone_size v_call d_call j_call
CASSRGFSTDTQYF TGTGCCAGCAGTCGCGGGTTTAGCACAGATACGCAGTATTTT NA TRBV6-5 NA TRBJ2-3
CASYWGVEQFF TGTGCCAGCTATTGGGGGGTTGAGCAGTTCTTC few TRBV6-2/TRBV6-3 NA TRBJ2-1
CSAAPGLWTQYF TGCAGTGCTGCCCCCGGGTTATGGACGCAGTATTTT NA TRBV20-1 NA TRBJ2-3
CASSVTGGARQPQHF TGTGCCAGCAGTGTTACAGGGGGCGCAAGGCAGCCCCAGCATTTT NA TRBV6-1 TRBD1 TRBJ1-5
CASSVGYGQYF TGCGCCAGCAGCGTTGGTTACGGGCAGTACTTC few TRBV5-1 NA TRBJ2-7
CASRAGQRNTEAFF TGCGCCAGCAGGGCAGGGCAGAGGAACACTGAAGCTTTCTTT NA TRBV5-1 NA TRBJ1-1
CASSYAGEGETQYF TGTGCCAGCAGTTACGCAGGAGAAGGAGAGACCCAGTACTTC few TRBV6-6 NA TRBJ2-5
CSARGQKYNSPLHF TGCAGTGCAAGGGGGCAGAAGTATAATTCACCCCTCCACTTT NA TRBV20-1 TRBD1 TRBJ1-6
CASSSSGGALLGNEQFF TGTGCCAGCAGCTCAAGCGGGGGGGCCCTTTTGGGCAATGAGCAGTTCTTC few TRBV7-3 TRBD2 TRBJ2-1
CSAGGGTEAFF TGCAGTGCGGGGGGGGGCACTGAAGCTTTCTTT few TRBV20-1 NA TRBJ1-1
CSASAGTGSNEQYF TGCAGTGCTAGTGCCGGGACAGGGAGTAACGAGCAGTACTTC many TRBV20-1 TRBD1 TRBJ2-7
CASSLDPLGYYGYTF TGTGCCAGCAGCTTAGATCCCCTAGGATACTATGGCTACACCTTC NA TRBV11-3 NA TRBJ1-2
CASRNPPGRGPSSNQPQHF TGTGCCAGCAGGAACCCCCCTGGACGTGGCCCCTCTAGCAATCAGCCCCAGCATTTT NA TRBV6-2/TRBV6-3 NA TRBJ1-5
CAGSDNGQLKGGYTF TGTGCCGGCAGTGATAACGGTCAGCTTAAAGGTGGCTACACCTTC NA TRBV2 NA TRBJ1-2
CSARDRQGNQPQHF TGCAGTGCTCGGGACAGGCAGGGCAATCAGCCCCAGCATTTT NA TRBV20-1 TRBD1 TRBJ1-5
CASNYQGASYNEQFF TGCGCCAGCAACTACCAGGGGGCTTCCTACAATGAGCAGTTCTTC NA TRBV5-1 TRBD1 TRBJ2-1
CASSQGGTLYEQYF TGTGCCAGCAGCCAGGGAGGAACACTCTACGAGCAGTACTTC few TRBV5-5 NA TRBJ2-7
CASSRATSTDTQYF TGTGCCAGTAGTCGGGCGACTAGCACAGATACGCAGTATTTT few TRBV19 NA TRBJ2-3
CASRSHSEGNTIYF TGTGCCAGCAGGAGCCACTCTGAGGGAAACACCATATATTTT NA TRBV12-3/TRBV12-4 NA TRBJ1-3
CASHFRDTANTGELFF TGTGCCAGCCACTTCAGGGACACAGCGAACACCGGGGAGCTGTTTTTT NA TRBV4-2 NA TRBJ2-2
CACTRNNRANAEAFF TGTGCCTGCACAAGAAACAACAGAGCGAACGCTGAAGCTTTCTTT NA TRBV2 NA TRBJ1-1
CSVAAGSGSEQYF TGCAGCGTTGCGGCAGGCTCCGGGTCGGAGCAGTACTTC NA TRBV29-1 NA TRBJ2-7
CASSLAAAKETQYF TGTGCCAGCAGCTTGGCGGCAGCTAAAGAGACCCAGTACTTC many TRBV5-6 NA TRBJ2-5
CASSLRQDRADTQYF TGTGCCAGCAGCCTTAGACAGGACAGGGCAGATACGCAGTATTTT NA TRBV11-2 TRBD1 TRBJ2-3
CASSLSVSGANVLTF TGCGCCAGCAGCTTGTCCGTCTCTGGGGCCAACGTCCTGACTTTC NA TRBV5-1 NA TRBJ2-6
CASSPLGWADTEAFF TGTGCCAGCAGCCCCCTTGGTTGGGCGGACACTGAAGCTTTCTTT once TRBV7-9 NA TRBJ1-1
CSARDRLGRETQYF TGCAGTGCTAGAGACCGACTAGGCAGAGAGACCCAGTACTTC few TRBV20-1 NA TRBJ2-5
CASSQASNEQFF TGTGCCAGCAGCCAAGCCTCCAATGAGCAGTTCTTC NA TRBV11-2 NA TRBJ2-1
CASSNGGEFAQPQHF TGTGCCAGCAGCAATGGAGGGGAGTTCGCTCAGCCCCAGCATTTT few TRBV2 NA TRBJ1-5
CASSSPGGHGYTF TGTGCCAGCAGCTCGCCAGGGGGTCATGGCTACACCTTC NA TRBV11-1 TRBD1 TRBJ1-2
CSADRVGTDTQYF TGCAGTGCTGACAGGGTCGGCACAGATACGCAGTATTTT NA TRBV20-1 TRBD1 TRBJ2-3
CSARVLAGGTDTQYF TGCAGTGCTAGAGTCCTAGCGGGGGGGACGGATACGCAGTATTTT many TRBV20-1 TRBD2 TRBJ2-3